Listed below are T cell receptor beta chains from one sample, sequenced in a study of blood T cell repertoires in COVID-19. Assay used: immunoSEQ multiplex PCR; TCRdb lists only in-frame clones, some missing. The sample comprises over 200,000 clones, around 90% of which are singletons, and approximately 2.6% rests with the top ten. Sequenced input: peripheral blood. These receptors were obtained from a man between 25 and 39 years old with COVID-19, enrolled during active disease. Each CDR3 is given with its conserved first and last residue. D genes are given only for firm matches. Size is omitted from some rows. Given values are once, few, many or a class for expanded clones.

j_call: TRBJ1-4; v_call: TRBV7-9; clone_size: NA; d_call: NA; cdr3_aa: CASSLDQATNEKLFF; cdr3_nt: TGTGCCAGCAGCTTAGACCAGGCAACTAATGAAAAACTGTTTTTT
j_call: TRBJ1-1; v_call: TRBV5-4; clone_size: NA; d_call: TRBD1; cdr3_aa: CASSPRTGAVNTEAFF; cdr3_nt: TGTGCCAGCAGCCCGAGGACAGGCGCCGTGAACACTGAAGCTTTCTTT
j_call: TRBJ2-2; v_call: TRBV19; clone_size: once; d_call: TRBD1; cdr3_aa: CASNAGTGPFGELFF; cdr3_nt: TGTGCCAGTAATGCCGGGACAGGTCCTTTTGGGGAGCTGTTTTTT
j_call: TRBJ2-7; v_call: TRBV28; clone_size: NA; d_call: TRBD2; cdr3_aa: CASRPGLAGPSYEQYF; cdr3_nt: TGTGCCAGCAGACCAGGACTAGCGGGACCGTCCTACGAGCAGTACTTC
j_call: TRBJ1-2; v_call: TRBV5-8; clone_size: once; d_call: NA; cdr3_aa: CASSFSYGYTF; cdr3_nt: TGTGCCAGCAGCTTCAGCTATGGCTACACCTTC
j_call: TRBJ2-3; v_call: TRBV10-3; clone_size: NA; d_call: TRBD2; cdr3_aa: CAMAGGTDTQYF; cdr3_nt: TGTGCCATGGCGGGGGGCACAGATACGCAGTATTTT
j_call: TRBJ2-2; v_call: TRBV30; clone_size: once; d_call: NA; cdr3_aa: CASDPGQLYGELFF; cdr3_nt: TGTGCCTCGGACCCTGGACAGTTATACGGGGAGCTGTTTTTT
j_call: TRBJ2-5; v_call: TRBV10-3; clone_size: NA; d_call: NA; cdr3_aa: CAISESVADLQETQYF; cdr3_nt: TGTGCCATCAGTGAGTCGGTAGCGGACCTCCAAGAGACCCAGTACTTC
j_call: TRBJ1-1; v_call: TRBV15; clone_size: NA; d_call: NA; cdr3_aa: CATSRDNRGRAFF; cdr3_nt: TGTGCCACCAGCAGAGATAATCGGGGTAGAGCTTTCTTT
j_call: TRBJ1-5; v_call: TRBV19; clone_size: NA; d_call: NA; cdr3_aa: CASSIFFSNQPQHF; cdr3_nt: TGTGCCAGTAGTATCTTCTTTAGCAATCAGCCCCAGCATTTT
j_call: TRBJ2-7; v_call: TRBV2; clone_size: NA; d_call: NA; cdr3_aa: CASSVEAEWNSYEQYF; cdr3_nt: TGTGCCAGCAGCGTAGAAGCGGAGTGGAACTCCTACGAGCAGTACTTC
j_call: TRBJ2-1; v_call: TRBV7-3; clone_size: NA; d_call: TRBD2; cdr3_aa: CASSLGLAGGTYNEQFF; cdr3_nt: TGTGCCAGCAGCTTGGGACTAGCGGGAGGCACCTACAATGAGCAGTTCTTC
j_call: TRBJ1-2; v_call: TRBV11-2; clone_size: once; d_call: NA; cdr3_aa: CASSSQGAHNYGYTF; cdr3_nt: TGTGCCAGCAGCTCACAGGGAGCCCATAACTATGGCTACACCTTC
j_call: TRBJ1-4; v_call: TRBV11-3; clone_size: NA; d_call: TRBD1; cdr3_aa: CASSLGTAINEKLFF; cdr3_nt: TGTGCCAGCAGCCTCGGGACAGCAATTAATGAAAAACTGTTTTTT
j_call: TRBJ2-7; v_call: TRBV2; clone_size: NA; d_call: NA; cdr3_aa: CAITLRGRDGSYEQYF; cdr3_nt: TGTGCCATAACCTTGCGGGGCCGGGACGGCTCCTACGAGCAGTACTTC
j_call: TRBJ2-1; v_call: TRBV5-3; clone_size: NA; d_call: TRBD2; cdr3_aa: CARSSMTSGGSYNEQFF; cdr3_nt: TGTGCCAGAAGCTCGATGACTAGCGGTGGTTCCTACAATGAGCAGTTCTTC
j_call: TRBJ2-1; v_call: TRBV30; clone_size: NA; d_call: TRBD2; cdr3_aa: CACRLAGGIEQFF; cdr3_nt: TGTGCCTGTCGACTAGCGGGAGGTATTGAGCAGTTCTTC
j_call: TRBJ1-4; v_call: TRBV4-3; clone_size: NA; d_call: NA; cdr3_aa: CASSQPTPATNEKLFF; cdr3_nt: TGCGCCAGCAGCCAACCGACACCTGCAACTAATGAAAAACTGTTTTTT
j_call: TRBJ2-3; v_call: TRBV15; clone_size: NA; d_call: TRBD2; cdr3_aa: CATSRSSGGYTDTQYF; cdr3_nt: TGTGCCACCAGCAGATCTAGCGGGGGCTACACAGATACGCAGTATTTT
j_call: TRBJ1-2; v_call: TRBV19; clone_size: NA; d_call: NA; cdr3_aa: CASSIDAGLGGGYTF; cdr3_nt: TGTGCCAGTAGTATAGACGCGGGGCTGGGAGGTGGCTACACCTTC
j_call: TRBJ1-2; v_call: TRBV30; clone_size: NA; d_call: TRBD1; cdr3_aa: CAWSGPRAGGRNYGYTF; cdr3_nt: TGTGCCTGGAGTGGACCCCGAGCAGGGGGCCGTAACTATGGCTACACCTTC
j_call: TRBJ1-5; v_call: TRBV19; clone_size: NA; d_call: TRBD1; cdr3_aa: CASSSRDRGYYQPQHF; cdr3_nt: TGTGCCAGTAGTTCACGGGACAGGGGGTACTATCAGCCCCAGCATTTT
j_call: TRBJ2-1; v_call: TRBV4-1; clone_size: NA; d_call: TRBD1; cdr3_aa: CASRNLGTGQDYNEQFF; cdr3_nt: TGCGCCAGCAGGAATCTCGGTACGGGACAGGACTACAATGAGCAGTTCTTC
j_call: TRBJ2-7; v_call: TRBV9; clone_size: few; d_call: TRBD1; cdr3_aa: CASSEGQGSYEQYF; cdr3_nt: TGTGCCAGCAGCGAGGGACAGGGATCCTACGAGCAGTACTTC
j_call: TRBJ1-5; v_call: TRBV6-2/TRBV6-3; clone_size: NA; d_call: TRBD1; cdr3_aa: CASSYTGGWGNQPQHF; cdr3_nt: TGTGCCAGCAGTTACACAGGGGGCTGGGGCAATCAGCCCCAGCATTTT
j_call: TRBJ2-3; v_call: TRBV10-3; clone_size: once; d_call: TRBD2; cdr3_aa: CAISLRTSGGATDTQYF; cdr3_nt: TGTGCCATCAGCTTAAGGACTAGCGGGGGGGCCACAGATACGCAGTATTTT
j_call: TRBJ2-7; v_call: TRBV9; clone_size: NA; d_call: TRBD2; cdr3_aa: CASSVGGEGKEQYF; cdr3_nt: TGTGCCAGCAGCGTAGGGGGGGAGGGCAAGGAGCAGTACTTC
j_call: TRBJ2-1; v_call: TRBV12-3/TRBV12-4; clone_size: NA; d_call: TRBD1; cdr3_aa: CASSLTTGGLFF; cdr3_nt: TGTGCCAGCAGTTTAACGACAGGGGGTCTGTTCTTC
j_call: TRBJ1-3; v_call: TRBV5-1; clone_size: NA; d_call: NA; cdr3_aa: CASSPQQGPGNTIYF; cdr3_nt: TGCGCCAGCAGCCCACAACAGGGCCCTGGAAACACCATATATTTT
j_call: TRBJ1-2; v_call: TRBV20-1; clone_size: NA; d_call: NA; cdr3_aa: CSASQGLGGYTF; cdr3_nt: TGCAGTGCTAGTCAGGGGTTGGGTGGCTACACCTTC
j_call: TRBJ2-7; v_call: TRBV4-1; clone_size: NA; d_call: NA; cdr3_aa: CASSQTGNEQYF; cdr3_nt: TGCGCCAGCAGCCAGACAGGTAACGAGCAGTACTTC
j_call: TRBJ1-5; v_call: TRBV7-2; clone_size: NA; d_call: NA; cdr3_aa: CASSLAGGGPQHF; cdr3_nt: TGTGCCAGCAGCTTAGCGGGGGGAGGGCCCCAGCATTTT
j_call: TRBJ1-6; v_call: TRBV27; clone_size: NA; d_call: NA; cdr3_aa: CASSLSGRGNSPLHF; cdr3_nt: TGTGCCAGCAGTTTATCCGGTAGGGGAAATTCACCCCTCCACTTT
j_call: TRBJ1-1; v_call: TRBV5-6; clone_size: NA; d_call: NA; cdr3_aa: CASSLIQGGHGFAEAFF; cdr3_nt: TGTGCCAGCAGCTTGATACAGGGAGGGCACGGTTTTGCTGAAGCTTTCTTT
j_call: TRBJ2-7; v_call: TRBV27; clone_size: once; d_call: TRBD1; cdr3_aa: CASSLIGTGFYEQYF; cdr3_nt: TGTGCCAGCAGTTTGATTGGGACAGGGTTTTACGAGCAGTACTTC
j_call: TRBJ1-2; v_call: TRBV3-1/TRBV3-2; clone_size: NA; d_call: NA; cdr3_aa: CASSQWAGSGYGYTF; cdr3_nt: TGTGCCAGCAGCCAATGGGCAGGGTCTGGCTATGGCTACACCTTC
j_call: TRBJ1-1; v_call: TRBV5-1; clone_size: NA; d_call: NA; cdr3_aa: CASSPPGRGTEAFF; cdr3_nt: TGCGCCAGCAGCCCGCCTGGGAGGGGCACTGAAGCTTTCTTT
j_call: TRBJ1-1; v_call: TRBV28; clone_size: NA; d_call: TRBD1; cdr3_aa: CASTGQENTEAFF; cdr3_nt: TGTGCCAGCACCGGACAGGAGAACACTGAAGCTTTCTTT
j_call: TRBJ2-7; v_call: TRBV5-8; clone_size: NA; d_call: NA; cdr3_aa: CASSLNYEQYF; cdr3_nt: TGTGCCAGCAGCCTTAATTACGAGCAGTACTTC
j_call: TRBJ1-3; v_call: TRBV20-1; clone_size: NA; d_call: NA; cdr3_aa: CSASPPETGNTIYF; cdr3_nt: TGCAGTGCTAGTCCCCCAGAAACTGGAAACACCATATATTTT
j_call: TRBJ1-5; v_call: TRBV2; clone_size: NA; d_call: TRBD1; cdr3_aa: CASSETAWGQTNQPQHF; cdr3_nt: TGTGCCAGCAGTGAGACGGCCTGGGGACAGACTAATCAGCCCCAGCATTTT
j_call: TRBJ1-1; v_call: TRBV15; clone_size: NA; d_call: NA; cdr3_aa: CATSILSGDTEAFF; cdr3_nt: TGTGCCACCAGCATCCTCTCAGGGGACACTGAAGCTTTCTTT
j_call: TRBJ1-5; v_call: TRBV6-5; clone_size: once; d_call: TRBD1; cdr3_aa: CALRQGAGNQPQHF; cdr3_nt: TGTGCCCTTCGGCAGGGGGCTGGGAATCAGCCCCAGCATTTT
j_call: TRBJ1-1; v_call: TRBV11-3; clone_size: NA; d_call: TRBD1; cdr3_aa: CASSLGTGAPGNTEAFF; cdr3_nt: TGTGCCAGCAGCTTAGGAACAGGGGCCCCAGGGAACACTGAAGCTTTCTTT
j_call: TRBJ2-2; v_call: TRBV6-5; clone_size: once; d_call: TRBD2; cdr3_aa: CASGGLAGVVGELFF; cdr3_nt: TGTGCCAGCGGGGGCCTAGCGGGAGTAGTCGGGGAGCTGTTTTTT
j_call: TRBJ1-1; v_call: TRBV9; clone_size: few; d_call: TRBD1; cdr3_aa: CASSPRTGLDTEAFF; cdr3_nt: TGTGCCAGCAGCCCCCGGACAGGATTAGACACTGAAGCTTTCTTT
j_call: TRBJ2-7; v_call: TRBV30; clone_size: NA; d_call: TRBD1; cdr3_aa: CAWGQGAVEQYF; cdr3_nt: TGTGCCTGGGGACAGGGGGCCGTCGAGCAGTACTTC
j_call: TRBJ2-2; v_call: TRBV30; clone_size: NA; d_call: NA; cdr3_aa: CAWTGYTGELFF; cdr3_nt: TGTGCCTGGACAGGGTATACCGGGGAGCTGTTTTTT
j_call: TRBJ2-7; v_call: TRBV6-5; clone_size: NA; d_call: NA; cdr3_aa: CASSLNRDPNYEQYF; cdr3_nt: TGTGCCAGCAGTCTAAACCGGGATCCGAACTACGAGCAGTACTTC
j_call: TRBJ2-1; v_call: TRBV2; clone_size: few; d_call: TRBD2; cdr3_aa: CASRVTSGSYNEQFF; cdr3_nt: TGTGCCAGCAGGGTGACTAGCGGCTCCTACAATGAGCAGTTCTTC
j_call: TRBJ1-5; v_call: TRBV28; clone_size: once; d_call: NA; cdr3_aa: CASSFRGSPQHF; cdr3_nt: TGTGCCAGCAGTTTTCGGGGGTCGCCCCAGCATTTT
j_call: TRBJ2-2; v_call: TRBV4-3; clone_size: NA; d_call: NA; cdr3_aa: CASSQTYQGRTGELFF; cdr3_nt: TGCGCCAGCAGCCAAACCTACCAGGGCCGGACCGGGGAGCTGTTTTTT
j_call: TRBJ2-1; v_call: TRBV20-1; clone_size: NA; d_call: NA; cdr3_aa: CSAQGHEQFF; cdr3_nt: TGCAGTGCTCAGGGCCATGAGCAGTTCTTC
j_call: TRBJ2-7; v_call: TRBV10-3; clone_size: once; d_call: TRBD1; cdr3_aa: CAISESSPFGTVRVEQYF; cdr3_nt: TGTGCCATCAGTGAGTCCTCCCCCTTCGGGACAGTCCGGGTCGAGCAGTACTTC
j_call: TRBJ1-5; v_call: TRBV27; clone_size: NA; d_call: TRBD1; cdr3_aa: CASRRDRGEGSNQPQHF; cdr3_nt: TGTGCCAGCAGACGAGACAGGGGGGAAGGGAGCAATCAGCCCCAGCATTTT
j_call: TRBJ1-6; v_call: TRBV11-2; clone_size: NA; d_call: NA; cdr3_aa: CASSLERSPLHF; cdr3_nt: TGTGCCAGCAGCTTAGAGAGGTCACCCCTCCACTTT
j_call: TRBJ1-6; v_call: TRBV30; clone_size: NA; d_call: TRBD1; cdr3_aa: CAWSGQGANSPLHF; cdr3_nt: TGTGCCTGGAGTGGGCAGGGGGCAAATTCACCCCTCCACTTT
j_call: TRBJ1-1; v_call: TRBV6-5; clone_size: NA; d_call: TRBD1; cdr3_aa: CASRAGGEAFF; cdr3_nt: TGTGCCAGCAGGGCAGGGGGGGAAGCTTTCTTT
j_call: TRBJ2-3; v_call: TRBV13; clone_size: NA; d_call: NA; cdr3_aa: CASSLGQGAGRAQYF; cdr3_nt: TGTGCCAGCAGCTTAGGGCAGGGGGCAGGGAGGGCGCAGTATTTT
j_call: TRBJ1-6; v_call: TRBV4-3; clone_size: NA; d_call: TRBD1; cdr3_aa: CASSQDLQGRNNSPLHF; cdr3_nt: TGCGCCAGCAGCCAAGACTTACAGGGGAGGAATAATTCACCCCTCCACTTT